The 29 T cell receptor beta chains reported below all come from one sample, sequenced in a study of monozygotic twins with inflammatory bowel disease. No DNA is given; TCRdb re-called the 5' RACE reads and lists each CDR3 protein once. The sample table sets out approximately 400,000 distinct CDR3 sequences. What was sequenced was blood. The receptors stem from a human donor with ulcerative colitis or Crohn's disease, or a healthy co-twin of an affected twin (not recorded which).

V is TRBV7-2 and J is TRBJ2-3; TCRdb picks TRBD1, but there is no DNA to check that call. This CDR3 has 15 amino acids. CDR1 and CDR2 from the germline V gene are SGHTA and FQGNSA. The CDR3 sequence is CASSAQGANTDTQYF.

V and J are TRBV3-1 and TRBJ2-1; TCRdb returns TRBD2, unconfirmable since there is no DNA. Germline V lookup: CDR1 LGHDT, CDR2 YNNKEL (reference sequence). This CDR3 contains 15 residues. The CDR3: CASSTSGGSYNEQFF.

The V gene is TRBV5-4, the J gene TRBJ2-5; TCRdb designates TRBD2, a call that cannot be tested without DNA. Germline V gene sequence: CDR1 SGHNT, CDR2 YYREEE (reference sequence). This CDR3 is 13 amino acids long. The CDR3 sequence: CASSSRLAETQYF.

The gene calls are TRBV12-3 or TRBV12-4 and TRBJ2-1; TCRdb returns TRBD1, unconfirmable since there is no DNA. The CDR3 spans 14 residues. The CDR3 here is CASSYDRAYNEQFF.

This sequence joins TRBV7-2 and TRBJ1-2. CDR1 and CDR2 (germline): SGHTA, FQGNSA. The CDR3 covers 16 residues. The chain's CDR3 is CASSLVIRDRNYGYTF.

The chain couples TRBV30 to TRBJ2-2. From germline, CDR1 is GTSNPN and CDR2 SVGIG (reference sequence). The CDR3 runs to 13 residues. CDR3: CAWSVGNTGELFF. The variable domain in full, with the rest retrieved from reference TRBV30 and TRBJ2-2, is SQTIHQWPATLVQPVGSPLSLECTVEGTSNPNLYWYRQAAGRGLQLLFYSVGIGQISSEVPQNLSASRPQDRQFILSSKKLLLSDSGFYLCAWSVGNTGELFFGEGSRLTVL.

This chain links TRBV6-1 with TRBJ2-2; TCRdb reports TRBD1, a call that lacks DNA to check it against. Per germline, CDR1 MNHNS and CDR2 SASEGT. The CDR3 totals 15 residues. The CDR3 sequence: CASCAGTHNTGELFF.

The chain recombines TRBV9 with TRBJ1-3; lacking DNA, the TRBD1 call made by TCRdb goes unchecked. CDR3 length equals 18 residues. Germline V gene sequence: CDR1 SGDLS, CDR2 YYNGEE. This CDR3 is CASSIHPDLKAPGNTIYF.

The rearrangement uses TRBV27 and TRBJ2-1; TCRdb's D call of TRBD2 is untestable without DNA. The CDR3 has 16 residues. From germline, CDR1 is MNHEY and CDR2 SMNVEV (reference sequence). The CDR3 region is CASSKRGGGPYNEQFF.

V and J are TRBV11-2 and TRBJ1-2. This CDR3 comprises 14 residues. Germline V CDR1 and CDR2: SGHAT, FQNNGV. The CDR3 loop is CASSLENTPYGYTF.

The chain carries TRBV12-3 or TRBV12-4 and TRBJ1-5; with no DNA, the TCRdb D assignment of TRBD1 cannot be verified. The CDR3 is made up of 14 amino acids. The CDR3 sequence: CASSLLQANQPQHF.

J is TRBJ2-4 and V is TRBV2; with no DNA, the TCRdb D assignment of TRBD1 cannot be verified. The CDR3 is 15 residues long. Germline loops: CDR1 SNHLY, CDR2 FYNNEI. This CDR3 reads CASSGGTVAKNIQYF. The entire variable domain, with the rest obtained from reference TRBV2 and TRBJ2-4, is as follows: EPEVTQTPSHQVTQMGQEVILRCVPISNHLYFYWYRQILGQKVEFLVSFYNNEISEKSEIFDDQFSVERPDGSNFTLKIRSTKLEDSAMYFCASSGGTVAKNIQYFGAGTRLSVL.

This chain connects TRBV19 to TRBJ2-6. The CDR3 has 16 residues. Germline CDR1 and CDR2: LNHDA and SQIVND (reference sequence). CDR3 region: CASRTDSLSGANVLTF.

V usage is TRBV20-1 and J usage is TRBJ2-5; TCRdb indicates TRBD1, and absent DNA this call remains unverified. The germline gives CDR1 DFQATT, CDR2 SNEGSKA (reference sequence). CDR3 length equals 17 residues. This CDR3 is CSARPGTGGMYQETQYF.

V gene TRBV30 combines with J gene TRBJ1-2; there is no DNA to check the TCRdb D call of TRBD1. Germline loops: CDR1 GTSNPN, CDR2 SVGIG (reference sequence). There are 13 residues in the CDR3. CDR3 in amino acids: CAWSGQGGYGYTF.

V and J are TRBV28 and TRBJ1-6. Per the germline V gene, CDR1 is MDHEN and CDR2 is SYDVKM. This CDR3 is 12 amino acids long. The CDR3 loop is CASSLSDSPLHF.

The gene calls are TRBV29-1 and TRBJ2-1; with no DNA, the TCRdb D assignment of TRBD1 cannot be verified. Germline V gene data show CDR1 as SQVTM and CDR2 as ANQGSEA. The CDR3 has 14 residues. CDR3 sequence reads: CSVAGTGVANEQFF.

This CDR3 is CASRGLAGGPYQETQYF. The chain couples TRBV27 to TRBJ2-5; TCRdb gives TRBD2 as the D gene, but with no DNA this cannot be confirmed. Germline lookup yields CDR1 MNHEY and CDR2 SMNVEV (reference sequence). The CDR3 covers 17 residues.

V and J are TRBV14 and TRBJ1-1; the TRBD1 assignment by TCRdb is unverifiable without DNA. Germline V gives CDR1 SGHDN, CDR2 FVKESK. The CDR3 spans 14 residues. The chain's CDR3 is CASSQIRGPTEAFF. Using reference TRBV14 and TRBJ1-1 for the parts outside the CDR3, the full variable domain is EAGVTQFPSHSVIEKGQTVTLRCDPISGHDNLYWYRRVMGKEIKFLLHFVKESKQDESGMPNNRFLAERTGGTYSTLKVQPAELEDSGVYFCASSQIRGPTEAFFGQGTRLTVV.

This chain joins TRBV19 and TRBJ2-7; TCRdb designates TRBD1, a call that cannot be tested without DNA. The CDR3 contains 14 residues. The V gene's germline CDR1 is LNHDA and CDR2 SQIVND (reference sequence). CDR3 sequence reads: CASSITGSSEEQYF. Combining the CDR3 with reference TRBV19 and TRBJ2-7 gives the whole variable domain DGGITQSPKYLFRKEGQNVTLSCEQNLNHDAMYWYRQDPGQGLRLIYYSQIVNDFQKGDIAEGYSVSREKKESFPLTVTSAQKNPTAFYLCASSITGSSEEQYFGPGTRLTVT.

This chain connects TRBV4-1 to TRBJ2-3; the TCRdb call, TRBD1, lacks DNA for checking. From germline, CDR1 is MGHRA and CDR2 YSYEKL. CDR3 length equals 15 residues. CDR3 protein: CASSPNGALVDTQYF.

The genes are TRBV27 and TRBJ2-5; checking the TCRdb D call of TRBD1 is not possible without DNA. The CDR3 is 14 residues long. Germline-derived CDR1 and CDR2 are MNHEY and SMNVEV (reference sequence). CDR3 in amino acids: CASSEGTGQETQYF.

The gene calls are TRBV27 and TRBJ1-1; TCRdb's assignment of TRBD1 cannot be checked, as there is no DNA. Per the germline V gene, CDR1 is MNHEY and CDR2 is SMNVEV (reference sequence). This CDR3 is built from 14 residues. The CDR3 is CASSLEGGPTEAFF.

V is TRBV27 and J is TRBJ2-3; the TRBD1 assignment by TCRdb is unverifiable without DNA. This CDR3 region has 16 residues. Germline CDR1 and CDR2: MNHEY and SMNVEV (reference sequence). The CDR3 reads CASSLIGGGKTDTQYF.

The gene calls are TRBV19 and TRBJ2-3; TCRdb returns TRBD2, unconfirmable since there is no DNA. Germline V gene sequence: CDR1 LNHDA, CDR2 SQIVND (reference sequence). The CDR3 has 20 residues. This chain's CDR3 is CASSIDTTWTSGGISDTQYF.

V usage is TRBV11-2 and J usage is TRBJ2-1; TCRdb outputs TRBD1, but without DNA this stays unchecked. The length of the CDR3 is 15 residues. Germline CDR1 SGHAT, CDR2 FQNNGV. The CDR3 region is CASSLSTGVHNEQFF. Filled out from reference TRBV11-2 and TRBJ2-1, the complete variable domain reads EAGVAQSPRYKIIEKRQSVAFWCNPISGHATLYWYQQILGQGPKLLIQFQNNGVVDDSQLPKDRFSAERLKGVDSTLKIQPAKLEDSAVYLCASSLSTGVHNEQFFGPGTRLTVL.

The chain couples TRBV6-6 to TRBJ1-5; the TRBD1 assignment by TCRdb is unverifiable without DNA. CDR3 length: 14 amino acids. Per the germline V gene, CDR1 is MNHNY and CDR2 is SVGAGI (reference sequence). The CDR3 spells CASSPPQGIQPQHF.

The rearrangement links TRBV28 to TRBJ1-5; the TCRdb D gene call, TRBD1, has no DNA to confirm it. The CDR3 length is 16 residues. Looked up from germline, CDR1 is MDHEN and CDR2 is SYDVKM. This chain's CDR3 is CASSPDRSVSNQPQHF.

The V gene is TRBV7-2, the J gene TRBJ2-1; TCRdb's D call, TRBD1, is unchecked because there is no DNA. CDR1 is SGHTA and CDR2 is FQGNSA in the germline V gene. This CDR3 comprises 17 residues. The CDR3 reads CASSPVVLLSSYNEQFF.